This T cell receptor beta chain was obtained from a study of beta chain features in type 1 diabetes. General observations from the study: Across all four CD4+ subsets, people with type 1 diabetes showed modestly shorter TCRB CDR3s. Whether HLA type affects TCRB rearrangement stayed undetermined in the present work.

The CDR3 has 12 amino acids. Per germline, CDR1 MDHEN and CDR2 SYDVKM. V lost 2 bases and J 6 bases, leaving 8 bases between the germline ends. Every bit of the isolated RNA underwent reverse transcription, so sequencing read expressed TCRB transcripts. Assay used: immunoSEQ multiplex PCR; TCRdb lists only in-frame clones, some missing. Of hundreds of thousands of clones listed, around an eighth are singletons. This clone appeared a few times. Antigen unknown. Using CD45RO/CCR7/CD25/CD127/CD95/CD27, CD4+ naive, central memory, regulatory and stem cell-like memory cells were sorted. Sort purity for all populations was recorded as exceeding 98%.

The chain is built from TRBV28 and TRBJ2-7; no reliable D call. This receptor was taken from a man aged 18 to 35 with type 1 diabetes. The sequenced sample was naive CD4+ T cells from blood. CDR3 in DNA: TGTGCCAGCAGTTTACGGGTTCGCGAGCAGTACTTC. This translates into CASSLRVREQYF.